What follows are 10 T cell receptor beta chains derived from one specimen sequenced in a study of radiation and T cells in renal cell carcinoma. TCRdb's table, derived via immunoSEQ multiplex PCR, lists solely in-frame clones and lacks some. This repertoire shows some 95,000 clones, 86% found once; its top ten account for less than 10%. Time point in this sample: baseline pretreatment blood. The treatment is: 15 Gy SBRT to primary tumor, nephrectomy 4 weeks later. Sequences were derived from blood, sampled from a patient whose treatment included radiotherapy and nephrectomy. These receptors were taken from a man aged 50 to 59 with renal cell carcinoma.

The chain uses TRBV6-1 and TRBJ2-5; maybe TRBD2 (6 bases). The V end was cut by 7 bases, the J end by 5 bases, with 17 bases between. CDR3 length equals 14 residues. CDR1 is MNHNS, CDR2 SASEGT, per germline. DNA for the CDR3: TGTGCCAGCACCAAAACGGGGGATCGGGAGACCCAGTACTTC. It codes for CASTKTGDRETQYF.

The chain uses TRBV7-9 and TRBJ2-2, with 10 positions matching TRBD1. Trimming at V came to 4 bases and at J to 6 bases, leaving 5 bases not matched to a gene. Germline CDR1 SEHNR, CDR2 FQNEAQ (reference sequence). The CDR3 runs 15 residues. The CDR3 protein is CASSWTGTGAGELFF. In nucleotides, the CDR3 is TGTGCCAGCAGCTGGACCGGGACAGGGGCCGGGGAGCTGTTTTTT.

The rearrangement uses TRBV18 and TRBJ2-5; TRBD1 is a possible D gene (6 bases). Germline CDR1 KGHSH, CDR2 LQKENI. CDR3 length: 13 residues. Trimming removed 0 bases from V and 4 bases from J, with 6 bases in between. CDR3 sequence reads: CASSPPGGETQYF. CDR3 bases: TGTGCCAGCTCACCACCAGGGGGAGAGACCCAGTACTTC.

The chain combines TRBV27 with TRBJ2-1, with 7 bases identical to TRBD1. Trimming at V came to 5 bases and at J to 7 bases, leaving 8 bases not matched to a gene. CDR1 and CDR2 from the germline V gene are MNHEY and SMNVEV (reference sequence). This CDR3 is 14 amino acids long. CDR3 sequence (DNA): TGTGCCAGCAGTCGTACCGGGACAGTGAATGAGCAGTTCTTC. This sequence encodes CASSRTGTVNEQFF.

In DNA, the CDR3 is TGTGCCAGCAGCTTGGTGGCGGGGGGGCCTGGGAATGAGCAGTTCTTC. It encodes CASSLVAGGPGNEQFF. V is TRBV5-4 and J is TRBJ2-1; the match to TRBD2 covers 9 bases. V was clipped by 0 bases and J by 7 bases; unmatched bases: 8. CDR3 length: 16 amino acids. Germline V gene lookup returns CDR1 SGHNT and CDR2 YYREEE (reference sequence).

V is TRBV7-8 and J is TRBJ1-2; D is possibly TRBD1 (5 bases). Germline CDR1 is SGHVS and CDR2 is FQNEAQ. The CDR3 spans 13 residues. V gave up 2 bases and J gave up 6 bases, with 10 bases separating them. The CDR3 sequence: CASSLLRGNGYTF. DNA of the CDR3: TGTGCCAGCAGCTTACTGCGGGGGAATGGCTACACCTTC.

This clone appeared a few times. The chain has TRBV2 and TRBJ1-1, with D maybe TRBD1 (5 bases). Germline V CDR1 and CDR2: SNHLY, FYNNEI. The V gene lost 2 bases and the J gene lost 9 bases, with 13 bases spanning the gap. The CDR3 loop spans 13 amino acids. CDR3 nucleotides: TGTGCCAGCAGTGAAACTGTTGCAGGGCAAGCTTTCTTT. It is translated as CASSETVAGQAFF.

V gene TRBV4-1 combines with J gene TRBJ2-7, with 13 positions matching TRBD2. The germline V gene encodes CDR1 MGHRA and CDR2 YSYEKL. The ends lost 5 bases at V and 2 bases at J; junction bases unmatched: 3. This CDR3 is 15 amino acids long. CDR3 region: CASSETSGGPYEQYF. CDR3 coding DNA: TGCGCCAGCAGCGAGACTAGCGGGGGGCCCTACGAGCAGTACTTC.

The chain carries TRBV19 and TRBJ1-5, with unresolved D. The ends were cut back, 3 bases at V and 4 bases at J, with 7 bases in the middle. There are 13 residues in the CDR3. Germline CDR1 LNHDA, CDR2 SQIVND (reference sequence). The CDR3 DNA follows: TGTGCCAGTAGTATTAGGACTAATCAGCCCCAGCATTTT. Its translation is CASSIRTNQPQHF.

For this clone: The germline gene is not matched at one end of the junction; a read error may be the cause. V gene TRBV7-9 combines with J gene TRBJ1-1; the D gene is possibly TRBD1 (6 bases). The CDR3 extends over 13 amino acids. CDR1 is SEHNR and CDR2 is FQNEAQ in the germline V gene (reference sequence). CDR3 residues: CASSLGGGTEAFF. The CDR3 nucleotides are TGTGCCAGCAGTTTAGGGGGAGGGACTGAAGCTTTCTTT.